The following is a TCR beta chain sequence with its context. Its antigen is not identified. The entry originates in a study of Tregs in tolerant kidney transplant recipients. Overall study findings and caveats: Expanding Tregs on activated donor B cells appeared to best identify donor-specific TCRbeta clones.

The V gene end was trimmed by 4 bases and the J gene end by 4 bases; junction bases not matched to a gene: 13. The germline gives CDR1 SGHAT, CDR2 FQNNGV. This CDR3 has 17 residues. The nonmyeloablative bone marrow transplants came from related graft donors, with transient mixed chimerism. Thawed PBMCs were FACS-sorted into unstimulated CD4+CD25+CD127- regulatory T cells, CD4+CD25- non-regulatory cells, CD4 and CD8 cells. Measured with immunoSEQ multiplex PCR; TCRdb has only the in-frame clones, and not every one. The sample comprises approximately 60,000 clones, around 87% of which are singletons, and around 4.1% rests with the top ten.

The source is a human patient who received a combined kidney and bone marrow transplant. Part of the T cells may come from the graft donor. The sample was CD4+ T cells from blood (PBMCs), taken 6 months after the transplant. The J gene is TRBJ1-2, the V gene TRBV11-2; 9 bases align to TRBD1. CDR3 bases: TGTGCCAGCAGCTCCTCCGGGACCGTACAGGGGGCCTATGGCTACACCTTC. Amino acids: CASSSSGTVQGAYGYTF.